This T cell receptor beta chain was identified during a study of Tregs in tolerant kidney transplant recipients. Measured with immunoSEQ multiplex PCR; TCRdb has only the in-frame clones, and not every one. The sample has approximately 19,000 clones, just over 65% seen once. This CDR3 spans 15 amino acids. Germline V gene sequence: CDR1 SGHNT, CDR2 YENEEA. J gave up 2 bases and V 5 bases, and 4 bases lay outside the gene matches. This clone has only a few counts. Its matching antigen is unknown. The V gene is TRBV11-3, the J gene TRBJ2-1, with 9 bases aligning to TRBD1. The sample taken for sequencing was Tregs from blood cultured with allogeneic cells. This receptor was identified in a human donor in good health. The CDR3 nucleotides are TGTGCCAGCAGCCCCGGGACAGGGCCCTACAATGAGCAGTTCTTC. As protein: CASSPGTGPYNEQFF.